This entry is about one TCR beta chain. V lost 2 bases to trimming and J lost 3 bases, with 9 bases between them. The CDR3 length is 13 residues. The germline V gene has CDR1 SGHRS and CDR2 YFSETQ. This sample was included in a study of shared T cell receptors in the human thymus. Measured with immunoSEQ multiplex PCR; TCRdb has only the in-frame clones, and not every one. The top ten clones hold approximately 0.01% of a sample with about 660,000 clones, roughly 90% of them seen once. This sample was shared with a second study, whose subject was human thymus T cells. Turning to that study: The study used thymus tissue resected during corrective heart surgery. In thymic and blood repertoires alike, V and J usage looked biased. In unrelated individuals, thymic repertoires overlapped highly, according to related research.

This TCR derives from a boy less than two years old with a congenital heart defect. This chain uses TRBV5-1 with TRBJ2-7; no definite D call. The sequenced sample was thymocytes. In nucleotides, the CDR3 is TGCGCCAGCAGCTTCGACATTGACTACGAGCAGTACTTC. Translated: CASSFDIDYEQYF.